This T cell receptor beta chain comes out of a study of cytomegalovirus exposure and HLA in healthy donors. Study as a whole: Inside one of the first data releases sat some 93 million unique TCRs taken from HLA-typed donors.

The PCR contained 60 Vbeta and 13 Jbeta primers. The table came from immunoSEQ multiplex PCR; TCRdb's copy has only in-frame clones and leaves some out. In the table there are around 120,000 clones, roughly three quarters of which are singletons. Concerning this clone: Its antigen is unknown.

V gave up 4 bases and J gave up 2 bases; unmatched junction bases: 7. Germline values: CDR1 SGHRS, CDR2 YFSETQ. CDR3 length: 16 amino acids. Findings and caveats of the study: Reports indicate that TCR beta sequences accurately predicted the HLA-A and HLA-B alleles of most subjects.

This TCR came from a man aged 50 or older in good health and CMV-seropositive. Source material: PBMCs. The chain couples TRBV5-1 to TRBJ2-3; 10 nucleotides line up with TRBD1. CDR3 amino acids: CASSTRTGGPTDTQYF. For the CDR3, the DNA is TGCGCCAGCAGCACCCGGACAGGGGGGCCCACAGATACGCAGTATTTT.